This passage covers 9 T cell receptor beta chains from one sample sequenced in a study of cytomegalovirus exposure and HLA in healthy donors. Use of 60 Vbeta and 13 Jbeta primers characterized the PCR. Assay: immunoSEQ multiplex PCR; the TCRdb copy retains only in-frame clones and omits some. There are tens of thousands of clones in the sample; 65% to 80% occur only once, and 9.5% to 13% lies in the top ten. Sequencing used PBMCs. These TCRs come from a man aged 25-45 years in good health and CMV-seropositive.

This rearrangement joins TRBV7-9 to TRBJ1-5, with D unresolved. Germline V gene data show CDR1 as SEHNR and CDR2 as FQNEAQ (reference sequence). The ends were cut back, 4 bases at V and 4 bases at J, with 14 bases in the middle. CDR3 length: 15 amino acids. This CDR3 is CASSSSHNTNQPQHF. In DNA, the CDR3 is TGTGCCAGCAGCTCCTCCCATAACACAAATCAGCCCCAGCATTTT. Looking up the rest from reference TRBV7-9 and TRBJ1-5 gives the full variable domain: DTGVSQNPRHKITKRGQNVTFRCDPISEHNRLYWYRQTLGQGPEFLTYFQNEAQLEKSRLLSDRFSAERPKGSFSTLEIQRTEQGDSAMYLCASSSSHNTNQPQHFGDGTRLSIL.

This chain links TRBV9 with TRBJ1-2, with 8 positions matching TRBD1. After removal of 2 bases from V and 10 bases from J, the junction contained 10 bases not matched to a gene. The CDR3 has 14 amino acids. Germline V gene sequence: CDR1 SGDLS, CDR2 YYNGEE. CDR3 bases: TGTGCCAGCAGCGTGAGTGGACAGGGTGATGACTACACCTTC. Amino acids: CASSVSGQGDDYTF. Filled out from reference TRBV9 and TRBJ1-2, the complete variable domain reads DSGVTQTPKHLITATGQRVTLRCSPRSGDLSVYWYQQSLDQGLQFLIQYYNGEERAKGNILERFSAQQFPDLHSELNLSSLELGDSALYFCASSVSGQGDDYTFGSGTRLTVV.

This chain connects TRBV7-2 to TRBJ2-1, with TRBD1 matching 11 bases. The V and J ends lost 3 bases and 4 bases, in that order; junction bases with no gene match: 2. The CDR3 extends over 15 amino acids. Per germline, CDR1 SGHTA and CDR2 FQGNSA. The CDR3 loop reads CASSLWDRGYNEQFF. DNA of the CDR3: TGTGCCAGCAGCTTGTGGGACAGGGGGTACAATGAGCAGTTCTTC.

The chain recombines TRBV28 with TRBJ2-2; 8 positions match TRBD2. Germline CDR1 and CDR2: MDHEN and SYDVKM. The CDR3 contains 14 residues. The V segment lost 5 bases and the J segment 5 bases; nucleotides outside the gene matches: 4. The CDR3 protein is CASSLLAETGELFF. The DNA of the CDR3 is TGTGCCAGCAGTCTACTAGCGGAGACCGGGGAGCTGTTTTTT.

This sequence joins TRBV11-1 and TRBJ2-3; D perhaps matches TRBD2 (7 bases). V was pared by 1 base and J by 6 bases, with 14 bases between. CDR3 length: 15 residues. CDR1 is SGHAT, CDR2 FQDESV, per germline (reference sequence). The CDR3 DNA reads TGTGCCAGCAGCTTAGAGGGGGGGCACGGGGATACGCAGTATTTT. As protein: CASSLEGGHGDTQYF.

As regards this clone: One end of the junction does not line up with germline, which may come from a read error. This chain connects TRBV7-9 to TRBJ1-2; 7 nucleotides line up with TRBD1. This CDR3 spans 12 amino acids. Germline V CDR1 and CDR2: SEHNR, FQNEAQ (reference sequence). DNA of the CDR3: TGTGCCAGCAGTAAACAGGGGTCTCGCGTGGGATTC. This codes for CASSKQGSRVGF. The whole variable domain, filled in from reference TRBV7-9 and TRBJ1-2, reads DTGVSQNPRHKITKRGQNVTFRCDPISEHNRLYWYRQTLGQGPEFLTYFQNEAQLEKSRLLSDRFSAERPKGSFSTLEIQRTEQGDSAMYLCASSKQGSRVGFGSGTRLTVV.

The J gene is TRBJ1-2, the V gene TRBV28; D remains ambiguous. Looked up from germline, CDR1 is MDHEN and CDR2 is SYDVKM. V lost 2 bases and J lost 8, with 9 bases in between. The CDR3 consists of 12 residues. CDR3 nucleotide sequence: TGTGCCAGCAGTTTAATCGGGTGGGGCTACACCTTC. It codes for CASSLIGWGYTF.

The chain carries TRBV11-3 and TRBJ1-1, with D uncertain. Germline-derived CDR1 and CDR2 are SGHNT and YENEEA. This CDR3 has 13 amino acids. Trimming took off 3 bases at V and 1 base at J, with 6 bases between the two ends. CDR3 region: CASSFTANTEAFF. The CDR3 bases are TGTGCCAGCAGCTTTACTGCGAACACTGAAGCTTTCTTT.

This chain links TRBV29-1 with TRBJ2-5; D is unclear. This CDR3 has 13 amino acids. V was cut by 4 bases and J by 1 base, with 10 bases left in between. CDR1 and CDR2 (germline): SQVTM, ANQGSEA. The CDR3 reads CSVAPRSQETQYF. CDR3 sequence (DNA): TGCAGCGTTGCTCCCAGAAGCCAAGAGACCCAGTACTTC.